This T cell receptor beta chain was sequenced during a study of blood T cell repertoires in COVID-19. Study in general: Acute-phase and convalescent COVID-19 samples originated in the United States, Italy and Spain. The analysed material was cDNA or gDNA that came from T cells, B-cell-depleted T cells, or PBMCs.

V was shortened by 4 bases and J by 7 bases, with 15 bases between the two germline ends. The CDR3 loop spans 15 amino acids. Germline CDR1 SGDLS, CDR2 YYNGEE. In its sample, this clone was seen many times. Authors' analysis steps: From reference gene primer amplification, estimates of nucleated cell counts were derived. This table comes from immunoSEQ multiplex PCR, and its TCRdb copy is limited to in-frame clones, with some not included. That table gives V, J and clone size, and the DNA gave D and trimming. In the table there are 130,000 or so clones, 70% to 80% of which are singletons. The sample was peripheral blood. The V and J genes are TRBV9 and TRBJ1-6, with D possibly matching TRBD1 (6 bases). The clonotype was recovered from a human donor in a cohort sampled during active COVID-19. Written as DNA, the CDR3 is TGTGCCAGCAGCACGGAGACAGGTCTAAATTCACCCCTCCACTTT. Its translation is CASSTETGLNSPLHF. Drawing the rest from reference TRBV9 and TRBJ1-6, the complete variable domain is DSGVTQTPKHLITATGQRVTLRCSPRSGDLSVYWYQQSLDQGLQFLIQYYNGEERAKGNILERFSAQQFPDLHSELNLSSLELGDSALYFCASSTETGLNSPLHFGNGTRLTVT.